This T cell receptor beta chain was captured by sequencing in a study of cytomegalovirus exposure and HLA in healthy donors. PCR was performed using 60 Vbeta and 13 Jbeta primers. Repertoires were generated with immunoSEQ multiplex PCR, while TCRdb's copy carries only in-frame clones and drops some. Of around 120,000 clones in the sample, around 70% were seen once. V was clipped by 11 bases and J by 2 bases, with 15 bases between them. Germline loops: CDR1 SNHLY, CDR2 FYNNEI. CDR3 length equals 13 residues. The chain employs TRBV2 and TRBJ1-2, with D possibly TRBD1 on 6 matching bases. The sequenced sample consisted of PBMCs. The TCR sequence derives from a woman aged 40 to 49 in good health and CMV-seropositive. This CDR3 reads CAGTTGNNYGYTF. For the CDR3, the DNA is TGTGCCGGAACAACAGGGAACAACTATGGCTACACCTTC.